The clone carrying this T cell receptor beta chain was counted between two and nine times. The antigen is undetermined. The source of the sample is a study of T cells in Graves' hyperthyroidism and ophthalmopathy. RNA transcripts were the template for amplifying TCR beta CDR3 regions. Researchers ran a first-round RT-PCR on the TCR CDR3 using the HTBI primer set. TCRdb redid the calling of the multiplex PCR reads with MiXCR, one entry per CDR3 protein. The table includes more than 550,000 distinct CDR3 sequences, 15% to 20% detected once. Study observations and caveats: Blood samples included most of the expanded thyroid clonotypes exceeding 0.001.

CDR3 size: 17 residues. Trimming removed 0 bases at V and 4 bases at J, with 14 bases between. The germline CDR1 and CDR2 sequences are SGHRS and YFSETQ. Graves' hyperthyroidism was deemed stable given no ophthalmopathy progression within 18 months. Source material for PBMCs was around 10 ml fresh peripheral blood. The sequence came from a man in his fifties with Graves' hyperthyroidism. V gene TRBV5-1 combines with J gene TRBJ2-6; D uncertain. Material: blood. CDR3 region: CASSLDFGVTGANVLTF. The CDR3 region has the DNA TGCGCCAGCAGCTTGGATTTTGGGGTGACCGGGGCCAACGTCCTGACTTTC.